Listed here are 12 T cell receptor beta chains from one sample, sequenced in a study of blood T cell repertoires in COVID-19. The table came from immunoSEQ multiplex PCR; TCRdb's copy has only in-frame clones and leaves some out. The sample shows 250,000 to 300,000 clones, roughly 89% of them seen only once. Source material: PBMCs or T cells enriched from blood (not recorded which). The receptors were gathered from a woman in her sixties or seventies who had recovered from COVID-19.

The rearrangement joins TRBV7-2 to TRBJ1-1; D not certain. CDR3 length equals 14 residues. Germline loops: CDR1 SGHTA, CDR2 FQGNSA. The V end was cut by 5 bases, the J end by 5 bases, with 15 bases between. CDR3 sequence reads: CASSPQVGGTEAFF. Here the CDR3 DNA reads TGTGCCAGCAGCCCCCAGGTGGGAGGGACTGAAGCTTTCTTT.

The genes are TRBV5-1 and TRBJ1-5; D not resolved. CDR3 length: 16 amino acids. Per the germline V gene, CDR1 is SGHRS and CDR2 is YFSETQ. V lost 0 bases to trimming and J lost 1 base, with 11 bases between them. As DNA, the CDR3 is TGCGCCAGCAGCTTGGGGAGCAGCGGGAGCAATCAGCCCCAGCATTTT. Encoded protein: CASSLGSSGSNQPQHF.

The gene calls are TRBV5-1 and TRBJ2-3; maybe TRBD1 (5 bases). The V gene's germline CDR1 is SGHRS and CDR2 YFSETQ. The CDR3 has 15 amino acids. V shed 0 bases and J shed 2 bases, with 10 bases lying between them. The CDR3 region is CASSLADRITDTQYF. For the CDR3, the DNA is TGCGCCAGCAGCTTGGCCGACAGAATCACAGATACGCAGTATTTT.

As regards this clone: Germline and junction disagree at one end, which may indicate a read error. The CDR3 loop reads CASSARDSPLF. In nucleotides, the CDR3 is TGTGCCAGCAGTGCTCGGGACAGTCCCCTTTTT. This chain links TRBV28 with TRBJ1-4, with 7 bases lining up with TRBD1. CDR1 is MDHEN and CDR2 is SYDVKM in the germline V gene. CDR3 length: 11 amino acids. Full variable domain (outside the CDR3, taken from reference TRBV28 and TRBJ1-4): DVKVTQSSRYLVKRTGEKVFLECVQDMDHENMFWYRQDPGLGLRLIYFSYDVKMKEKGDIPEGYSVSREKKERFSLILESASTNQTSMYLCASSARDSPLFGSGTQLSVL.

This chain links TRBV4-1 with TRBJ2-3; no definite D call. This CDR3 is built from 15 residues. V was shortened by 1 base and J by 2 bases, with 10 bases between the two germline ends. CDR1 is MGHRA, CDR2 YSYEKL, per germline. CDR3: CASSQVLHNTDTQYF. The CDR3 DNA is TGCGCCAGCAGCCAAGTATTACATAACACAGATACGCAGTATTTT.

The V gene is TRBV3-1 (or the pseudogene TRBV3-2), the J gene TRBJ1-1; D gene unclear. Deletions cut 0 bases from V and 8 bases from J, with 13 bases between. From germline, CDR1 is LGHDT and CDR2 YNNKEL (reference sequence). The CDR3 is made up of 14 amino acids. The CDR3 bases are TGTGCCAGCAGCCAAGACAAGACCGCGGGGGAAGCTTTCTTT. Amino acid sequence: CASSQDKTAGEAFF.

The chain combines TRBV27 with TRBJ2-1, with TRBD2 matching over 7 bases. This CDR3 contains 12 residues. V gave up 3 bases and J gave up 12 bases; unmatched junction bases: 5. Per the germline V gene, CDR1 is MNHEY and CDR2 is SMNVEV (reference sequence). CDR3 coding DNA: TGTGCCAGCAGTTTCGCGGGCGGGAGGCAGTTCTTC. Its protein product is CASSFAGGRQFF.

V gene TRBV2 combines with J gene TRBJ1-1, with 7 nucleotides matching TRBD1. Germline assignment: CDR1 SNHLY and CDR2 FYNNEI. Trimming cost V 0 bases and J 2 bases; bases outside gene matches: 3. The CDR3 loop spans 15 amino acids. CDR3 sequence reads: CASSEAGDSNTEAFF. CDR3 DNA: TGTGCCAGCAGTGAAGCAGGGGACAGTAACACTGAAGCTTTCTTT. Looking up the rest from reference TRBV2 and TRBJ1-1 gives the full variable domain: EPEVTQTPSHQVTQMGQEVILRCVPISNHLYFYWYRQILGQKVEFLVSFYNNEISEKSEIFDDQFSVERPDGSNFTLKIRSTKLEDSAMYFCASSEAGDSNTEAFFGQGTRLTVV.

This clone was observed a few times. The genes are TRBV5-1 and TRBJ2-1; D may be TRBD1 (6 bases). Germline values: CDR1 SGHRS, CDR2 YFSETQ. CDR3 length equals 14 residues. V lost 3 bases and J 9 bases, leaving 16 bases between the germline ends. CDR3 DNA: TGCGCCAGCAGCTCAAGGGGGAGAGCGAGTGAGCAGTTCTTC. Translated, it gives CASSSRGRASEQFF.

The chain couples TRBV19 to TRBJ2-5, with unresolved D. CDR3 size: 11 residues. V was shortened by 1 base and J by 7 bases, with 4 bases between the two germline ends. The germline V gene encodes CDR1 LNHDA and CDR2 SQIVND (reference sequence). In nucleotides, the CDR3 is TGTGCCAGTAGTATAGGAGGGACCCAGTACTTC. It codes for CASSIGGTQYF.

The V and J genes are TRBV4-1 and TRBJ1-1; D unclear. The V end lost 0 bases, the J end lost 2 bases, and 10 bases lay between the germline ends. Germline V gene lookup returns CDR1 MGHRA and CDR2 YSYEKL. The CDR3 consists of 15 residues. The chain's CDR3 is CASSQDGQQNTEAFF. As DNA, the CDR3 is TGCGCCAGCAGCCAAGATGGGCAACAAAACACTGAAGCTTTCTTT.

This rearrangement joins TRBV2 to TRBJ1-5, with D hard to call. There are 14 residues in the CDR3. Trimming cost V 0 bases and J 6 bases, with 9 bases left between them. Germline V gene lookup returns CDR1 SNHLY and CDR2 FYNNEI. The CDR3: CASSEALTGQPQHF. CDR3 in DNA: TGTGCCAGCAGTGAAGCGCTTACGGGTCAGCCCCAGCATTTT.